This T cell receptor beta chain stems from a study of beta chain features in type 1 diabetes. Study-wide results and caveats: TCRB CDR3s from Type 1 diabetes patients were moderately but significantly shorter in all four CD4+ subsets. Since sequencing was performed on cDNA, cells with high TCR expression could be over-represented. Reduced insertions and increased deletions marked VDJ junctions in type 1 diabetes patients.

Germline trimming cut 6 bases from V and 1 base from J; bases unmatched to any gene: 2. The CDR3 contains 14 residues. Germline V gives CDR1 MDHEN, CDR2 SYDVKM. In its sample, this clone was seen a few times. Antigen: not known. All sorted populations exceeded 95% purity. Since all of the isolated RNA was reverse transcribed, expressed TCRB transcripts were what got sequenced. Roughly 3.57 million reads on average were seen across naive, central memory and regulatory T cell samples. Data came from immunoSEQ multiplex PCR; TCRdb stores just in-frame clones and leaves some out. This repertoire shows over 650,000 clones, 11% to 15% found once; its top ten account for just under 0.04%.

The chain uses TRBV28 and TRBJ1-5, with 8 bases lining up with TRBD1. This TCR derives from a man between 18 and 35 years old with type 1 diabetes. Sequencing input: naive CD4+ T cells from blood. CDR3 amino acids: CASRRQGSNQPQHF. CDR3 bases: TGTGCCAGCAGGAGACAGGGGAGCAATCAGCCCCAGCATTTT.